This T cell receptor (beta chain) is drawn from a study of T cells in Graves' hyperthyroidism and ophthalmopathy. Study in general: Sampling of peripheral blood happened at initial diagnosis, prior to any treatment. General study results and limits: Researchers found most expanded thyroid clonotypes above 0.001 in blood as well.

The study defined stable Graves' hyperthyroidism as no ophthalmopathy progression within 18 months. Together with thyroid ultrasound, orbital computed tomography, serum thyroxine and TRAb, clinical symptoms were used for diagnoses. Many counts were recorded for this clonotype. Its antigen is as yet unknown. Amplified TCR beta CDR3 regions derived from RNA transcripts. TCR CDR3 regions were first amplified by RT-PCR with HTBI primers. TCRdb analysed the multiplex PCR reads with MiXCR anew, one entry per CDR3 protein. In the table there are about 340,000 distinct CDR3 sequences, 15% to 20% of which are singletons. CDR1 and CDR2 from the germline V gene are MNHNY and SVGAGI (reference sequence). With V trimmed by 2 bases and J by 7 bases, 2 bases remained unmatched. The CDR3 runs 14 residues.

The TCR comes from a woman between 50 and 59 years old with Graves' hyperthyroidism. The rearrangement uses TRBV6-6 and TRBJ1-1; 12 bases are shared with TRBD1. The sequenced sample consisted of blood. For the CDR3, the DNA is TGTGCCAGCAGTTACGGGACAGGGGGCATTGAAGCTTTCTTT. Translating gives CASSYGTGGIEAFF.